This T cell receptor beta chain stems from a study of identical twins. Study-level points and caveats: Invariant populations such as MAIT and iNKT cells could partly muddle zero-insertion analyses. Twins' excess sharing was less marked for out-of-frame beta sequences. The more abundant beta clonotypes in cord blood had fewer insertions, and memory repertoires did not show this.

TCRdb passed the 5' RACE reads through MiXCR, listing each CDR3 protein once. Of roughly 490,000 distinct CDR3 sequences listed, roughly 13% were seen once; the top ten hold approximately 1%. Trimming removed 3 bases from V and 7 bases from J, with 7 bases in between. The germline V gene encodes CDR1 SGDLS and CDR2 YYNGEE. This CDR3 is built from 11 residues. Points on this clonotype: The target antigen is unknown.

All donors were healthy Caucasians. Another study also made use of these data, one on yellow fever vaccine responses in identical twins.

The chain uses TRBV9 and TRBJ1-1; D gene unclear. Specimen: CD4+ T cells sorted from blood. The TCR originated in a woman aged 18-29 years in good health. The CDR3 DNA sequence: TGTGCCAGCAGCGGAATCCGTGAAGCTTTCTTT. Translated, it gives CASSGIREAFF.